The 22 T cell receptor beta chains below all came from one sample that was sequenced in a study of patients and donors after allogeneic stem cell transplantation. TCRdb re-called the RT-PCR reads through MiXCR, storing one row per CDR3 protein. The table shows 25,000 or so distinct CDR3 sequences, with about 8% occurring only once. Source material: blood, either unsorted or a sorted T cell fraction (not recorded which). Receptors were obtained from a human donor who was either an allogeneic HSCT recipient or a stem cell or donor lymphocyte infusion donor (not recorded which). It is not recorded whose cells these are; they may come from a transplant donor.

The chain couples TRBV5-1 to TRBJ2-5; TRBD1 aligns across 8 bases. Looked up from germline, CDR1 is SGHRS and CDR2 is YFSETQ. The ends lost 4 bases at V and 5 bases at J; junction bases unmatched: 7. The CDR3 sequence is 14 residues long. The CDR3 bases are TGCGCCAGCAGCCCGGGACAGGCTGGGGAGACCCAGTACTTC. Encoded protein: CASSPGQAGETQYF.

This clonotype has ten or more counts. The chain combines TRBV12-3 or TRBV12-4 with TRBJ1-5; D gene uncertain. The CDR3 has 13 residues. Trimming shortened V by 7 bases and J by 4 bases, and 11 bases separated the two germline ends. The CDR3 here is CASNYRENQPQHF. In DNA, the CDR3 is TGTGCCAGCAATTACAGAGAGAATCAGCCCCAGCATTTT.

The J gene is TRBJ1-4, the V gene TRBV5-8; D gene uncertain. From germline, CDR1 is SGHTS and CDR2 YDEGEE. The CDR3 spans 14 residues. The ends were cut back, 0 bases at V and 8 bases at J, with 11 bases in the middle. This CDR3 reads CASSLDRAAEKLFF. The CDR3 nucleotides read TGTGCCAGCAGCTTGGATCGGGCGGCGGAAAAACTGTTTTTT.

The V call is TRBV5-4, the J call TRBJ2-2, with 9 nucleotides matching TRBD1. J lost 6 bases, V lost 2 bases, and 11 bases had no gene match. CDR3 length: 17 residues. CDR1 SGHNT and CDR2 YYREEE come from the germline V gene (reference sequence). In DNA form, the CDR3 reads TGTGCCAGCAGCTTCTTACAGGGGGCGAGCGCAGCCGGGGAGCTGTTTTTT. It codes for CASSFLQGASAAGELFF.

This clonotype was detected only a few times. J is TRBJ1-2 and V is TRBV7-9, with a tentative D call TRBD1 (5 bases). V shed 3 bases and J shed 2 bases, with 7 bases lying between them. In germline, CDR1 is SEHNR, CDR2 FQNEAQ (reference sequence). The CDR3 runs 13 residues. DNA of the CDR3: TGTGCCAGCAGCTTCAGACAGAACTATGGCTACACCTTC. Amino acid sequence: CASSFRQNYGYTF.

In this sample, this clonotype turned up a few times. The chain couples TRBV7-9 to TRBJ2-7; possible D gene TRBD1, 5 bases. Germline V gene sequence: CDR1 SEHNR, CDR2 FQNEAQ (reference sequence). Trimming left V 1 base short and J 4 bases short, with 20 bases between. CDR3 size: 17 residues. DNA for the CDR3: TGTGCCAGCAGCTTAGAACCCCGACAGCTACCTTATTACGAGCAGTACTTC. Its protein product is CASSLEPRQLPYYEQYF. Full variable domain (missing parts from reference TRBV7-9 and TRBJ2-7): DTGVSQNPRHKITKRGQNVTFRCDPISEHNRLYWYRQTLGQGPEFLTYFQNEAQLEKSRLLSDRFSAERPKGSFSTLEIQRTEQGDSAMYLCASSLEPRQLPYYEQYFGPGTRLTVT.

This clonotype was observed many times. The chain uses TRBV5-4 and TRBJ1-2; 9 nucleotides match TRBD1. The germline V gene has CDR1 SGHNT and CDR2 YYREEE (reference sequence). This CDR3 is 15 amino acids long. Trimming removed 0 bases from V and 8 bases from J; junction bases left unmatched: 8. In DNA form, the CDR3 reads TGTGCCAGCAGCTTGGTTGGTGACAGGGGGGGCGGCTACACCTTC. Translated: CASSLVGDRGGGYTF.

This chain uses TRBV19 with TRBJ2-7, with D perhaps TRBD1 (6 bases). With 2 bases removed from V and 2 bases from J, the gap between germline ends came to 13 bases. CDR3 length equals 15 residues. Germline CDR1 reads LNHDA; CDR2 reads SQIVND (reference sequence). DNA of the CDR3: TGTGCCAGTAGTATACCCACAGGGAGCACCTACGAGCAGTACTTC. Protein sequence: CASSIPTGSTYEQYF.

This clonotype was seen at least ten times. This chain uses TRBV15 with TRBJ2-3; 9 bases agree with TRBD1. CDR1 is LNHNV, CDR2 YYDKDF, per germline (reference sequence). The CDR3 length is 14 residues. The J segment lost 3 bases and the V segment lost 3 bases, leaving 1 base of the junction unmatched. CDR3 loop: CATSRDRGTDTQYF. The CDR3 DNA follows: TGTGCCACCAGCAGGGACAGGGGTACAGATACGCAGTATTTT.

V is TRBV7-9 and J is TRBJ2-7; no reliable D call. Germline values: CDR1 SEHNR, CDR2 FQNEAQ (reference sequence). The CDR3 loop spans 14 amino acids. V was clipped by 3 bases and J by 6 bases, with 15 bases between them. The CDR3, as DNA: TGTGCCAGCAGCTTGGAAGGATTATGGAGCGAGCAGTACTTC. Translated, it gives CASSLEGLWSEQYF. The complete variable domain, with remaining parts taken from reference TRBV7-9 and TRBJ2-7, reads DTGVSQNPRHKITKRGQNVTFRCDPISEHNRLYWYRQTLGQGPEFLTYFQNEAQLEKSRLLSDRFSAERPKGSFSTLEIQRTEQGDSAMYLCASSLEGLWSEQYFGPGTRLTVT.

The sample holds many counts of this clonotype. The V and J genes are TRBV18 and TRBJ1-3, with 7 bases identical to TRBD1. CDR3 size: 19 residues. From germline, CDR1 is KGHSH and CDR2 LQKENI. Trimming at V came to 6 bases and at J to 0 bases, leaving 17 bases not matched to a gene. In nucleotides, the CDR3 is TGTGCCAGCTCGTCCCGCACCGGGACAGACTACAACTCTGGAAACACCATATATTTT. Encoded protein: CASSSRTGTDYNSGNTIYF.

This clonotype is medium-sized within its sample. The chain carries TRBV7-9 and TRBJ2-1, with no clear D. CDR1 and CDR2 from the germline V gene are SEHNR and FQNEAQ (reference sequence). The CDR3 runs 12 residues. Trimming shortened V by 5 bases and J by 5 bases, and 7 bases separated the two germline ends. This CDR3 reads CASSLQHNEQFF. In DNA form, the CDR3 reads TGTGCCAGCAGCCTACAGCACAATGAGCAGTTCTTC.

This clonotype was counted ten times or more. V usage is TRBV5-1 and J usage is TRBJ2-1, with a possible D match to TRBD1 (5 bases). CDR3 size: 13 residues. CDR1 and CDR2 from the germline V gene are SGHRS and YFSETQ. Trimming pared 7 bases from V and 7 bases from J, leaving 15 bases between. CDR3 loop: CASRPLGRNEQFF. CDR3 coding DNA: TGCGCCAGCCGCCCTCTGGGGCGGAATGAGCAGTTCTTC. The full variable domain, rest sourced from reference TRBV5-1 and TRBJ2-1, is KAGVTQTPRYLIKTRGQQVTLSCSPISGHRSVSWYQQTPGQGLQFLFEYFSETQRNKGNFPGRFSGRQFSNSRSEMNVSTLELGDSALYLCASRPLGRNEQFFGPGTRLTVL.

This clonotype has just a few counts. This chain uses TRBV2 with TRBJ2-2; no clear D. The length of the CDR3 is 14 residues. Trimming took off 7 bases at V and 4 bases at J, with 13 bases between the two ends. Germline V gene data show CDR1 as SNHLY and CDR2 as FYNNEI. The CDR3 sequence: CASNLGGPTGELFF. CDR3 sequence (DNA): TGTGCCAGCAACCTAGGTGGGCCCACCGGGGAGCTGTTTTTT.

This clonotype appeared many times. V gene TRBV7-2 combines with J gene TRBJ2-2, with 11 bases lining up with TRBD1. The CDR3 runs to 14 residues. Germline loops: CDR1 SGHTA, CDR2 FQGNSA. Losses at the gene ends were 2 bases for V and 13 bases for J; bases not matched to a gene: 6. The CDR3 DNA follows: TGTGCCAGCAGCTTAACCGGGACAGGGGGTTGGCTGTTTTTT. Protein sequence: CASSLTGTGGWLFF.

This clonotype was detected many times. The rearrangement uses TRBV29-1 and TRBJ2-5; TRBD1 aligns across 8 bases. The V segment lost 4 bases and the J segment 5 bases; nucleotides outside the gene matches: 6. Germline values: CDR1 SQVTM, CDR2 ANQGSEA. This CDR3 contains 13 residues. CDR3: CSVAPGGRETQYF. The CDR3, as DNA: TGCAGCGTTGCTCCAGGGGGCCGGGAGACCCAGTACTTC.

In its sample, this clonotype was seen many times. The chain uses TRBV4-2 and TRBJ2-7; 11 nucleotides line up with TRBD2. The CDR3 is 15 amino acids. Germline V gene data show CDR1 as LGHNA and CDR2 as YNFKEQ. V lost 3 bases to trimming and J lost 4 bases; unmatched junction nucleotides: 5. CDR3 sequence (DNA): TGTGCCAGCAGCCAGGAACTAGCGGGGGTTTACGAGCAGTACTTC. Its translation: CASSQELAGVYEQYF.

This clonotype turned up a few times. The chain's CDR3 is CASSPRTGGIHTDTQYF. The CDR3 DNA is TGTGCCAGCAGCCCCCGGACAGGGGGGATACACACAGATACGCAGTATTTT. The chain recombines TRBV7-9 with TRBJ2-3; 10 positions match TRBD1. The CDR3 sequence is 17 residues long. CDR1 is SEHNR, CDR2 FQNEAQ, per germline (reference sequence). V dropped 5 bases and J dropped 2; count of bases not matched to a gene: 10.

Note on this clonotype: Since no conserved phenylalanine or tryptophan closes the CDR3, a read error is the likely cause. The rearrangement joins TRBV28 to TRBJ2-1; 7 nucleotides agree with TRBD1. J was trimmed by 8 bases and V by 6 bases; bases with no gene match: 10. Germline values: CDR1 MDHEN, CDR2 SYDVKM. CDR3 size: 14 residues. CDR3 amino acids: CASSSPDRADEQFY. DNA of the CDR3: TGTGCCAGCAGCTCTCCCGACAGGGCCGATGAGCAGTTCTAC.

This clonotype was recorded at least ten times. The rearrangement links TRBV29-1 to TRBJ1-4, with no clear D. Per germline, CDR1 SQVTM and CDR2 ANQGSEA. The CDR3 sequence is 12 residues long. The V end was cut by 7 bases, the J end by 8 bases, with 14 bases between. The CDR3: CSARGAGEKLFF. As DNA, the CDR3 is TGCAGCGCCCGGGGAGCCGGCGAAAAACTGTTTTTT. The whole variable domain, remainder taken from reference TRBV29-1 and TRBJ1-4, is SAVISQKPSRDICQRGTSLTIQCQVDSQVTMMFWYRQQPGQSLTLIATANQGSEATYESGFVIDKFPISRPNLTFSTLTVSNMSPEDSSIYLCSARGAGEKLFFGSGTQLSVL.

CDR3: CASSLAGPVNSPLHF. The DNA for the CDR3 is TGTGCCAGCAGTTTGGCAGGGCCAGTCAATTCACCCCTCCACTTT. This chain joins TRBV28 and TRBJ1-6; D is perhaps TRBD1 (5 bases). Trimming left V 3 bases short and J 7 bases short, with 13 bases between. Per germline, CDR1 MDHEN and CDR2 SYDVKM. The CDR3 is 15 residues long.

This clonotype was observed a few times. This chain links TRBV28 with TRBJ2-7, with D hard to call. The CDR3 has 14 residues. Germline CDR1 and CDR2: MDHEN and SYDVKM. V dropped 8 bases and J dropped 0 bases, with 14 bases sitting between them. The CDR3 here is CASVSSTSSYEQYF. The CDR3 DNA sequence: TGTGCCAGCGTTAGTAGTACAAGCTCCTACGAGCAGTACTTC.